The TCR beta chain described here comes from a study of beta chain features in type 1 diabetes. General study findings and limits: Sampled from patients, naive, central memory and Treg TCRB repertoires appeared more similar than those sampled from healthy donors.

The ends were cut back, 1 base at V and 4 bases at J, with 8 bases in the middle. The germline CDR1 and CDR2 sequences are SGHNT and YYREEE (reference sequence). The CDR3 covers 14 residues. The isolated RNA, all of it, was reverse transcribed, so expressed TCRB transcripts were what got sequenced. Measured with immunoSEQ multiplex PCR; TCRdb has only the in-frame clones, and not every one. The sample has 680,000 or so clones, 15% to 19% seen once; the top ten hold 0.093%. Researchers reported sorting CD4+ naive, central memory, regulatory and stem cell-like memory cells via CD45RO/CCR7/CD25/CD127/CD95/CD27. This clone was observed a few times. No antigen is known for it.

This chain uses TRBV5-4 with TRBJ1-4; D may be TRBD1 (5 bases). Sample: naive CD4+ T cells from blood. The TCR comes from a man younger than 30 in good health. CDR3 in amino acids: CASSLSGRNEKLFF. The DNA for the CDR3 is TGTGCCAGCAGCTTGTCGGGGCGTAATGAAAAACTGTTTTTT.